One sample yielded the 10 T cell receptor beta chains listed below, sequenced in a study of T cell responses to AZD1222 COVID-19 vaccine. Here immunoSEQ multiplex PCR was the method, and the copy in TCRdb shows in-frame clones only, minus some. The table includes more than 100,000 clones, about nine tenths detected once. This specimen consisted of peripheral blood, obtained on day 0 of AZD1222 vaccination. The receptors derive from an adult in good health.

This chain uses TRBV10-3 with TRBJ1-2; TRBD1 aligns across 8 bases. Germline V gives CDR1 ENHRY, CDR2 SYGVKD. The length of the CDR3 is 11 residues. The V segment lost 10 bases and the J segment 8 bases; nucleotides outside the gene matches: 6. The CDR3 nucleotides read TGTGCCACCACAGGGGGTAGAGGCTACACCTTC. Translated: CATTGGRGYTF.

This chain links TRBV9 with TRBJ1-4, with D possibly being TRBD1 (6 bases). V was trimmed by 0 bases and J by 5 bases, leaving 11 bases between them. Germline V gives CDR1 SGDLS, CDR2 YYNGEE. The CDR3 runs to 15 residues. CDR3 coding DNA: TGTGCCAGCAGCGTAGAGGGGGGGCGGAATGAAAAACTGTTTTTT. Protein: CASSVEGGRNEKLFF. The complete variable domain, with remaining parts taken from reference TRBV9 and TRBJ1-4, reads DSGVTQTPKHLITATGQRVTLRCSPRSGDLSVYWYQQSLDQGLQFLIQYYNGEERAKGNILERFSAQQFPDLHSELNLSSLELGDSALYFCASSVEGGRNEKLFFGSGTQLSVL.

The chain couples TRBV5-1 to TRBJ2-5; D might be TRBD1 (5 bases). This CDR3 has 13 residues. CDR1 is SGHRS, CDR2 YFSETQ, per germline. The germline V and J ends were trimmed by 3 bases and 2 bases, with 8 bases remaining between them. The CDR3 DNA sequence: TGCGCCAGCAGCTCCCCAGGGCAAGAGACCCAGTACTTC. Its translation: CASSSPGQETQYF. Full variable domain (missing parts from reference TRBV5-1 and TRBJ2-5): KAGVTQTPRYLIKTRGQQVTLSCSPISGHRSVSWYQQTPGQGLQFLFEYFSETQRNKGNFPGRFSGRQFSNSRSEMNVSTLELGDSALYLCASSSPGQETQYFGPGTRLLVL.

The chain carries TRBV19 and TRBJ1-6; a possible D gene is TRBD1 (5 bases). The V end lost 5 bases, the J end lost 14 bases, and 19 bases lay between the germline ends. The length of the CDR3 is 14 residues. Germline CDR1 and CDR2: LNHDA and SQIVND (reference sequence). The CDR3 reads CASSGTAAKIALHF. The CDR3 DNA reads TGTGCCAGTAGTGGGACCGCCGCAAAAATCGCCCTCCACTTT. Using reference TRBV19 and TRBJ1-6 for the parts outside the CDR3, the full variable domain is DGGITQSPKYLFRKEGQNVTLSCEQNLNHDAMYWYRQDPGQGLRLIYYSQIVNDFQKGDIAEGYSVSREKKESFPLTVTSAQKNPTAFYLCASSGTAAKIALHFGNGTRLTVT.

The V and J genes are TRBV28 and TRBJ1-4; TRBD1 agrees at 12 bases. This CDR3 comprises 14 residues. The germline V gene encodes CDR1 MDHEN and CDR2 SYDVKM. Unmatched junction bases numbered 2, after V lost 4 bases and J lost 8 bases. CDR3 nucleotides: TGTGCCAGCAGTTCCGGGACAGGGGGCGAAAAACTGTTTTTT. Residues: CASSSGTGGEKLFF.

This clone showed up just once. This rearrangement joins TRBV15 to TRBJ2-1, with 7 positions matching TRBD1. Germline CDR1 reads LNHNV; CDR2 reads YYDKDF (reference sequence). CDR3 size: 16 residues. V was pared by 4 bases and J by 10 bases, with 16 bases of the junction left unmatched. The CDR3 nucleotides read TGTGCCACCAGCACAGGGGGTGGGGCAGGGCGCATAGAGCAGTTCTTC. Its protein product is CATSTGGGAGRIEQFF.

In its sample, this clone was seen a few times. The chain is built from TRBV4-1 and TRBJ2-1; 8 bases fit TRBD2. Germline CDR1 reads MGHRA; CDR2 reads YSYEKL. After removal of 1 base from V and 0 bases from J, the junction contained 8 bases not matched to a gene. The CDR3 has 18 amino acids. The CDR3 is CASSQGFLAGPSYNEQFF. In DNA, the CDR3 is TGCGCCAGCAGCCAAGGTTTTCTAGCGGGTCCCTCCTACAATGAGCAGTTCTTC.

The chain couples TRBV30 to TRBJ1-5; TRBD1 is a possible D gene (5 bases). CDR1 and CDR2 from the germline V gene are GTSNPN and SVGIG (reference sequence). The CDR3 is made up of 13 amino acids. The V gene lost 1 base and the J gene lost 6 bases, with 10 bases spanning the gap. The CDR3 sequence is CAWSAVGVQPQHF. In DNA, the CDR3 is TGTGCCTGGAGTGCCGTGGGGGTTCAGCCCCAGCATTTT.

The rearrangement links TRBV7-2 to TRBJ2-1, with 9 bases lining up with TRBD1. V trimming: 3 bases; J trimming: 8 bases; junction bases outside the gene matches: 11. Germline values: CDR1 SGHTA, CDR2 FQGNSA. There are 16 residues in the CDR3. The CDR3 sequence: CASSFAPGQGYDEQFF. The DNA of the CDR3 is TGTGCCAGCAGCTTCGCGCCGGGACAGGGTTATGATGAGCAGTTCTTC.

This clone was counted a few times. The chain combines TRBV6-5 with TRBJ2-1; the D gene is possibly TRBD2 (5 bases). This CDR3 has 15 residues. CDR1 is MNHEY, CDR2 SVGAGI, per germline. Trimming stripped 4 bases from V and 3 bases from J, with 13 bases between. The CDR3 sequence is CASSSQLVGYNEQFF. CDR3 nucleotides: TGTGCCAGCAGTTCTCAACTAGTCGGCTACAATGAGCAGTTCTTC.